This T cell receptor (beta chain) was documented in a study of blood T cell repertoires in COVID-19. In the authors' methods: The assay estimated nucleated cells by amplifying reference gene primers. TCRdb's table, derived via immunoSEQ multiplex PCR, lists solely in-frame clones and lacks some. The V and J calls and clone size are taken from that table; D and trimming were inferred from the DNA. Found here are over 30,000 clones, 80% to 95% of them singletons; the top ten hold under 25%. This clonotype was sampled from a man at least 80 years old with acute or convalescent COVID-19. Sequenced material: peripheral blood.

The CDR3 DNA is TGTGCCAGCAGTTTCAGGGGACAGCCGTCCTCCTACTACGAGCAGTACTTC. Its translation is CASSFRGQPSSYYEQYF. The chain has TRBV27 and TRBJ2-7, with 7 bases identical to TRBD1. The trim removed 3 bases at V and 3 bases at J, leaving 14 bases unmatched. Germline V gene sequence: CDR1 MNHEY, CDR2 SMNVEV (reference sequence). The CDR3 runs to 17 residues.